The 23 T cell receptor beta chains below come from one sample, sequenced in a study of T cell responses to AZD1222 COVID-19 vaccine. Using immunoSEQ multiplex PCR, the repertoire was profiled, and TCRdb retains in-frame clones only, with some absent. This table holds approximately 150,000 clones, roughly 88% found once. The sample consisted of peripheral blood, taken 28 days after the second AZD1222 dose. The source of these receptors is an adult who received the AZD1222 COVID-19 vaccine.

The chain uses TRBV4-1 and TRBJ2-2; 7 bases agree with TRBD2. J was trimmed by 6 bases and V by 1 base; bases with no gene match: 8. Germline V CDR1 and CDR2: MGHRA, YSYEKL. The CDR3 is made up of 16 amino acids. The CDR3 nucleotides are TGCGCCAGCAGCCAAGTTTATGCGGGGAGGGCCGGGGAGCTGTTTTTT. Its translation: CASSQVYAGRAGELFF.

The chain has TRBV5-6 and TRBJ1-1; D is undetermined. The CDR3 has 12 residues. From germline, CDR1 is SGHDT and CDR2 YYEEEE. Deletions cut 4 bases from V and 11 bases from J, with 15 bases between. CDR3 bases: TGTGCCAGCAGCCCTATGCCGGGAGTGGCTTTCTTT. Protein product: CASSPMPGVAFF.

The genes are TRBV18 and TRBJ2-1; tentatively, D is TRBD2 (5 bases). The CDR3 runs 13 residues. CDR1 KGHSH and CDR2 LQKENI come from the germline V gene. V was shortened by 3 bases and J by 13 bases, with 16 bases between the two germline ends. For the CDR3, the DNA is TGTGCCAGCTCACCCGCGGGTTTGGCGGTCCAGTTCTTC. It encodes CASSPAGLAVQFF.

CDR3 bases: TGTGCCAGCAGCTTGGACAGGGGTGGCTACGAGCAGTACTTC. Its protein is CASSLDRGGYEQYF. The gene calls are TRBV5-8 and TRBJ2-7; 7 bases agree with TRBD1. The germline V gene has CDR1 SGHTS and CDR2 YDEGEE. The J segment lost 3 bases and the V segment lost 0 bases, leaving 3 bases of the junction unmatched. The CDR3 has 14 residues. Complete variable domain (other parts from reference TRBV5-8 and TRBJ2-7): EAGVTQSPTHLIKTRGQQATLRCSPISGHTSVYWYQQALGLGLQFLLWYDEGEERNRGNFPPRFSGRQFPNYSSELNVNALELEDSALYLCASSLDRGGYEQYFGPGTRLTVT.

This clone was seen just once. The CDR3 DNA follows: TGTGCCAGCAGCTTGCCCGGACAGGGGGCCAACGAGCAGTACTTC. Protein product: CASSLPGQGANEQYF. V and J are TRBV7-8 and TRBJ2-7; 11 nucleotides match TRBD1. Germline V lookup: CDR1 SGHVS, CDR2 FQNEAQ. The V gene end was trimmed by 3 bases and the J gene end by 5 bases; junction bases not matched to a gene: 6. The CDR3 sequence is 15 residues long.

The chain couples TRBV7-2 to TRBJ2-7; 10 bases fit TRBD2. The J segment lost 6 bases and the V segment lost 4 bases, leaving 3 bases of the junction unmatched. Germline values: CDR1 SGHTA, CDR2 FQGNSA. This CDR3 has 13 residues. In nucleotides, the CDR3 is TGTGCCAGCAGCTGGGGACTAGCGACCGAGCAGTACTTC. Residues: CASSWGLATEQYF.

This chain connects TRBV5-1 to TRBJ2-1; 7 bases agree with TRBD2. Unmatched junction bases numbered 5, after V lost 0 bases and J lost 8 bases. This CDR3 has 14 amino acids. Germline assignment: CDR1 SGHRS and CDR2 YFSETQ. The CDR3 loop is CASSLGDYSYEQFF. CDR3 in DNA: TGCGCCAGCAGCTTGGGGGACTACTCTTATGAGCAGTTCTTC.

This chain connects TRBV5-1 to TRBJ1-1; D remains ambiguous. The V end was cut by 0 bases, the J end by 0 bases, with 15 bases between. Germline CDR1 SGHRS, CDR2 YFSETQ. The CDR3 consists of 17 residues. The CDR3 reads CASSLVPSGSMNTEAFF. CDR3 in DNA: TGCGCCAGCAGCTTGGTCCCGTCAGGATCCATGAACACTGAAGCTTTCTTT. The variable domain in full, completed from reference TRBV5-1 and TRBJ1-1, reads KAGVTQTPRYLIKTRGQQVTLSCSPISGHRSVSWYQQTPGQGLQFLFEYFSETQRNKGNFPGRFSGRQFSNSRSEMNVSTLELGDSALYLCASSLVPSGSMNTEAFFGQGTRLTVV.

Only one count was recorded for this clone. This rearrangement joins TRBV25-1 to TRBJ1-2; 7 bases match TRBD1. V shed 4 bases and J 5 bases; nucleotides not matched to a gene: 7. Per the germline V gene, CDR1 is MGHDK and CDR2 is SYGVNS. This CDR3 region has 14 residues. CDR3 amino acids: CASSGQGVLYGYTF. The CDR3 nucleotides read TGTGCCAGCAGTGGCCAGGGGGTTCTTTATGGCTACACCTTC.

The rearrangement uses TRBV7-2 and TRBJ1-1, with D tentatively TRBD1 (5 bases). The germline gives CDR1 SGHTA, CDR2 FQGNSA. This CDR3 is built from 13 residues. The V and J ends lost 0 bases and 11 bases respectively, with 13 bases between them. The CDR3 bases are TGTGCCAGCAGCTTAGCGTACAAGGGACCGGCTTTCTTT. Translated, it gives CASSLAYKGPAFF.

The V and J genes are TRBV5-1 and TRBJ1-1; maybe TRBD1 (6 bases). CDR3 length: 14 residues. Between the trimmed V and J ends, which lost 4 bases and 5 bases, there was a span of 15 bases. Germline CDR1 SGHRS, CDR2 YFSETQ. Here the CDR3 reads CASSLDGGETEAFF. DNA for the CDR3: TGCGCCAGCAGCCTGGACGGGGGCGAAACTGAAGCTTTCTTT. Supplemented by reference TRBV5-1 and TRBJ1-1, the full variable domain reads KAGVTQTPRYLIKTRGQQVTLSCSPISGHRSVSWYQQTPGQGLQFLFEYFSETQRNKGNFPGRFSGRQFSNSRSEMNVSTLELGDSALYLCASSLDGGETEAFFGQGTRLTVV.

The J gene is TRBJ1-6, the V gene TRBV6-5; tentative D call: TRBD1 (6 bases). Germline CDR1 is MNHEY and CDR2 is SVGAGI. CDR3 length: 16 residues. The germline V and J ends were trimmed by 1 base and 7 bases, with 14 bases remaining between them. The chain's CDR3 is CASSYYSRGANSPLHF. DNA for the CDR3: TGTGCCAGCAGTTACTATTCGCGGGGGGCGAATTCACCCCTCCACTTT.

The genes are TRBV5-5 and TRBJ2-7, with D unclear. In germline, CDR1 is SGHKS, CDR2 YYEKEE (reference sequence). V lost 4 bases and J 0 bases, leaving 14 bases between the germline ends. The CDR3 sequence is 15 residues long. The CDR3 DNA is TGTGCCAGCAGCGTTGACAATCCCCTCTCCTACGAGCAGTACTTC. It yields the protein CASSVDNPLSYEQYF.

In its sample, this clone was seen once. For the CDR3, the DNA is TGTGCCAGCAGTGAAGGGGTCGCCCTCAGGGGGGGCTACACCTTC. Encoded protein: CASSEGVALRGGYTF. The chain couples TRBV2 to TRBJ1-2, with TRBD1 identical over 7 bases. Losses at the gene ends were 1 base for V and 8 bases for J; bases not matched to a gene: 10. In germline, CDR1 is SNHLY, CDR2 FYNNEI. This CDR3 has 15 amino acids.

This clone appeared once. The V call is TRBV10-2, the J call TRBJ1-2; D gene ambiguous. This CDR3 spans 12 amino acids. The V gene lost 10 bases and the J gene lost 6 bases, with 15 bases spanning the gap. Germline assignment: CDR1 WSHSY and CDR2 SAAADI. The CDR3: CATPQRSNGYTF. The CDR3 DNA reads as TGCGCCACCCCACAGCGGAGCAATGGCTACACCTTC.

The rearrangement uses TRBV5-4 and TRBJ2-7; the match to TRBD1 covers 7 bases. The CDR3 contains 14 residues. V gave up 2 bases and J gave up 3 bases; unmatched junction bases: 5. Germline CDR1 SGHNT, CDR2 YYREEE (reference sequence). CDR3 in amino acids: CASSFGQELYEQYF. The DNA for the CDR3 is TGTGCCAGCAGCTTCGGACAGGAACTCTACGAGCAGTACTTC.

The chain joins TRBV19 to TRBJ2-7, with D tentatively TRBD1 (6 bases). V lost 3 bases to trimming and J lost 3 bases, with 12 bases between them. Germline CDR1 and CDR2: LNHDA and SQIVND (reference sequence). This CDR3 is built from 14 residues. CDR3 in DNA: TGTGCCAGTAGTATGGCTGGGGGCAGCTACGAGCAGTACTTC. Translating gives CASSMAGGSYEQYF.

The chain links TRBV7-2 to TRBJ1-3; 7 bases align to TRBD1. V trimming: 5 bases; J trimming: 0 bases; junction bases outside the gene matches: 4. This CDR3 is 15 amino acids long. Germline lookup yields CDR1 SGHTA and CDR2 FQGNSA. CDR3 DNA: TGTGCCAGCAGCCCCCGACAGGGCTCTGGAAACACCATATATTTT. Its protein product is CASSPRQGSGNTIYF.

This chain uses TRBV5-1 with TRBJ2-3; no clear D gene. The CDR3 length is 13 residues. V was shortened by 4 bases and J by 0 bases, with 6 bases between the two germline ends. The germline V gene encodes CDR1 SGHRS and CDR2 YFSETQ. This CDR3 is CASSGTSTDTQYF. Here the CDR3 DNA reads TGCGCCAGCAGCGGAACTAGCACAGATACGCAGTATTTT.

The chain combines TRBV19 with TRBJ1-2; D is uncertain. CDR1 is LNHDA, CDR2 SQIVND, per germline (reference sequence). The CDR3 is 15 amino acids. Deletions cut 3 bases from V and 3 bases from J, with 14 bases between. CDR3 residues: CASSISDLAYYGYTF. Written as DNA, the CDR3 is TGTGCCAGTAGTATCTCGGACCTGGCCTACTATGGCTACACCTTC.

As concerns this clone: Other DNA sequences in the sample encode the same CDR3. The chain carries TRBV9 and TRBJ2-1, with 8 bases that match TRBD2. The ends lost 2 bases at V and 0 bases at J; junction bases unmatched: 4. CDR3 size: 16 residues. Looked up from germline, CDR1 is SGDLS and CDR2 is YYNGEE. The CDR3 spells CASSVGGGSSYNEQFF. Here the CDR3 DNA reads TGTGCCAGCAGCGTTGGCGGGGGGAGCTCCTACAATGAGCAGTTCTTC.

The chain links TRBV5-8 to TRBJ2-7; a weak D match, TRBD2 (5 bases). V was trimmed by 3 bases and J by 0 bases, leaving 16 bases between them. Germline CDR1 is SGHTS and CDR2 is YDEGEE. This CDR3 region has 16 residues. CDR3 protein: CASSWRRVQYSYEQYF. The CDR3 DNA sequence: TGTGCCAGCAGCTGGCGGCGGGTACAGTACTCCTACGAGCAGTACTTC.

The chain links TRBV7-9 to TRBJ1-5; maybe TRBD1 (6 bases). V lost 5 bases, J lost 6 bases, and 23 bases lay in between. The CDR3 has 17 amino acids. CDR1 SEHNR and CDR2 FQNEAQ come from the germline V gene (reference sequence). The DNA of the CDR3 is TGTGCCAGCAGCGAGGACAGCTCCGGTTTAGGGAGTCAGCCCCAGCATTTT. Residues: CASSEDSSGLGSQPQHF.